This entry describes one TCR beta chain. Its antigen has not been determined. Per-nucleotide qualities are absent, and no much larger clonotype sits a single base away. Whole blood was collected in K2EDTA tubes by collaborating institutions according to the institutions' own protocols. For TCRbeta analysis, collaborators shipped samples as frozen whole blood, isolated PBMCs, or DNA extracted from either of those sample types. TCRbeta CDR3 regions were amplified from genomic DNA using the immunoSEQ Assay, a bias-controlled multiplex PCR. The paper's processing steps were these. Within the assay, amplification of reference gene primers was used to estimate how many nucleated cells each sample contained. To quantify the absolute abundance of each unique TCRbeta CDR3 rearrangement, sequence reads were collapsed and filtered. For each sample, productive Simpson clonality was calculated as the square root of Simpson's diversity index across productive rearrangements. Not all clones reach the TCRdb copy of this immuneACCESS table, which keeps in-frame sequences only. Checked studies attribute under half of the gap to unresolved V genes and leave the rest unexplained. The V and J calls and the clone size are those of that table, but D and trimming were determined from the DNA. Within this sample are fewer than 150,000 clones, with 70% to 90% of them counted one time only. The top ten clones comprise approximately 3.6% of the sample.

These data are taken from a study of blood T cell repertoires in COVID-19 (dated by TCRdb to the early 2020s). For context, the study as a whole: Collaborator samples came from the United States, Italy and Spain and covered acute and convalescent phases of COVID-19. The material from the prospective study consisted of cDNA or gDNA derived from T cells, B-cell-depleted T cells, or PBMCs. Deeply sampled blood TCRbeta repertoires from subjects exposed to, actively infected with, or recovered from COVID-19 were included in the dataset. The repertoires were made available in a free public database intended to serve as a resource for research on the immune response to SARS-CoV-2. Samples were obtained from the ongoing ImmuneRACE study (first 160 participants) and from some 1,200 subjects provided by 6 global collaborators. Sample metadata almost always included a de-identified subject ID, COVID-19 status, age in years and sex. Where available, HLA class I and class II types were taken from metadata supplied by the sample provider and were not determined by assay-based typing. The paper's findings and limits, for the study overall: The quantity of clinical and demographic metadata differed by source and by participant and was supplied without curation.

V is pared back by 5 bases and J by 7 bases, with 23 bases lying between the germline termini. Based on the germline V gene, the CDR1 and CDR2 sequences are SGHAT and FQNNGV. The CDR3, from cysteine to phenylalanine, totals 16 residues. Just the 48-base CDR3 DNA is kept, in frame starting at base 1. Sequenced: peripheral blood. The sequence derives from a woman aged 55-69 years with acute or convalescent COVID-19. The sequence links TRBV11-2 to TRBJ1-1; there is no confident call for the D gene. The nucleotide sequence is TGTGCCAGCAGCCCCCGAGGCGGCGTGAAAGGCGATGAAGCTTTCTTT. Its protein is CASSPRGGVKGDEAFF.